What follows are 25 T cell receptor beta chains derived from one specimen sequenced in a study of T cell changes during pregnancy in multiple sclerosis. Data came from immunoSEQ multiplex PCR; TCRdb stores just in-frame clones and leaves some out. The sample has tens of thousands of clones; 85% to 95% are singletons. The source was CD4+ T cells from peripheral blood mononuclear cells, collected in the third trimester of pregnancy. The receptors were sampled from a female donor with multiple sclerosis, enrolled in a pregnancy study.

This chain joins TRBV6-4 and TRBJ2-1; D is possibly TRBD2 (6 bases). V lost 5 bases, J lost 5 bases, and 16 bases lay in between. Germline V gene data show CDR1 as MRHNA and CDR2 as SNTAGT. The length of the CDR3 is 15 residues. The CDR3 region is CASSKYWGENNEQFF. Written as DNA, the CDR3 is TGTGCCAGCAGTAAATACTGGGGGGAAAACAATGAGCAGTTCTTC.

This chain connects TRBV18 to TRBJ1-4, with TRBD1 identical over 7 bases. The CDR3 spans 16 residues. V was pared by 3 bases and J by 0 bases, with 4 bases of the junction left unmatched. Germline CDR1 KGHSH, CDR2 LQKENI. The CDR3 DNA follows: TGTGCCAGCTCACCGGGACAGCCCGCAACTAATGAAAAACTGTTTTTT. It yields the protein CASSPGQPATNEKLFF.

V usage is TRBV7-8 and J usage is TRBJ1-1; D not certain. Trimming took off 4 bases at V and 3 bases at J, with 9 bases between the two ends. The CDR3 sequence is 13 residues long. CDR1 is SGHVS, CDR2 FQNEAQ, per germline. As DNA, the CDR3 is TGTGCCAGCAGCTATCAAGCGGACACTGAAGCTTTCTTT. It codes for CASSYQADTEAFF.

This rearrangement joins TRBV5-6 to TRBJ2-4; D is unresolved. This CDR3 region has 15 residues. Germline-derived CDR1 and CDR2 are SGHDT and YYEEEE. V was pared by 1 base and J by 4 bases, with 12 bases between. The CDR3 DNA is TGTGCCAGCAGCTTGAACCACCGGAGAAAAAACATTCAGTACTTC. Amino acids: CASSLNHRRKNIQYF.

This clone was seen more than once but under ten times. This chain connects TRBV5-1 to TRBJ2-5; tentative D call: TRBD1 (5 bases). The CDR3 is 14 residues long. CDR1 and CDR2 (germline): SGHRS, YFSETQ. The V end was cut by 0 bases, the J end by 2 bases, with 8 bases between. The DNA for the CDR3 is TGCGCCAGCAGCTTGGGACAGACTCAAGAGACCCAGTACTTC. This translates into CASSLGQTQETQYF.

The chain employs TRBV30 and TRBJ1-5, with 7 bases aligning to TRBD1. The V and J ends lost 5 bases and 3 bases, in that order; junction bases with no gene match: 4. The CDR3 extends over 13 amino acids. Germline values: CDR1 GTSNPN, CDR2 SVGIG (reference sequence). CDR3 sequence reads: CAWGQDSNQPQHF. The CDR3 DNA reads TGTGCCTGGGGACAGGACTCCAATCAGCCCCAGCATTTT.

In DNA, the CDR3 is TGTGCCAGCAGCCCCTCGTCGGAGACCCAGTACTTC. This gives the protein CASSPSSETQYF. The gene calls are TRBV28 and TRBJ2-5; no firm D call. Between the trimmed V and J ends, which lost 6 bases and 5 bases, there was a span of 10 bases. This CDR3 contains 12 residues. In germline, CDR1 is MDHEN, CDR2 SYDVKM.

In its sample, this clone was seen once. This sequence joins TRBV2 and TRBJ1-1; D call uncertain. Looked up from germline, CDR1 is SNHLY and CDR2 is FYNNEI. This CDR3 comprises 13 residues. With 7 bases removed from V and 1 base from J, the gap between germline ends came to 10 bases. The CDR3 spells CASNGRGNTEAFF. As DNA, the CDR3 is TGTGCCAGCAACGGCAGAGGGAACACTGAAGCTTTCTTT.

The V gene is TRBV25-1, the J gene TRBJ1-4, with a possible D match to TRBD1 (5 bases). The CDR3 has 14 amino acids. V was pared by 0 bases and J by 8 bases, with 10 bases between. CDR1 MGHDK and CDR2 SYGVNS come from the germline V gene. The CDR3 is CASSEYTGWEKLFF. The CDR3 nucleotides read TGTGCCAGCAGTGAATATACAGGATGGGAAAAACTGTTTTTT.

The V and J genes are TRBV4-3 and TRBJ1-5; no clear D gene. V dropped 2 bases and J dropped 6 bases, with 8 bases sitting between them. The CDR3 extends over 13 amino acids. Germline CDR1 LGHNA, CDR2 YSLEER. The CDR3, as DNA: TGCGCCAGCAGCCAATCTGGAGGTCAGCCCCAGCATTTT. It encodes CASSQSGGQPQHF.

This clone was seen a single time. The chain's CDR3 is CASTVTGYGYTF. CDR3 sequence (DNA): TGTGCCAGTACCGTTACGGGCTATGGCTACACCTTC. The rearrangement links TRBV19 to TRBJ1-2; D gene unclear. The germline gives CDR1 LNHDA, CDR2 SQIVND (reference sequence). CDR3 size: 12 residues. V was cut by 7 bases and J by 4 bases, with 10 bases left in between.

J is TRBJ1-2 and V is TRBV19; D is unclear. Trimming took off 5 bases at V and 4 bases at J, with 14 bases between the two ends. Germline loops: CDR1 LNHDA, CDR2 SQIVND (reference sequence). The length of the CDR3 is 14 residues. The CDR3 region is CASSEWAQAYGYTF. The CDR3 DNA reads TGTGCCAGTAGTGAGTGGGCACAAGCCTATGGCTACACCTTC.

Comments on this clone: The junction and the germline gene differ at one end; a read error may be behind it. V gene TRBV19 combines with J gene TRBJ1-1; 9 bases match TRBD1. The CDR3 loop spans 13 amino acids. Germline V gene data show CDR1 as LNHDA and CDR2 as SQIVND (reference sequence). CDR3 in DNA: TGTGCCAGTATGGGACAGGGCTACACTAAAGCTTTCTTT. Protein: CASMGQGYTKAFF.

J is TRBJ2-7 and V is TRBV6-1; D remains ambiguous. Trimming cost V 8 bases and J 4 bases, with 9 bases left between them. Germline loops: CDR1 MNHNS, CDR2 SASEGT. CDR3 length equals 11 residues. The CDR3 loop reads CASVEVYEQYF. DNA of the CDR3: TGTGCCAGCGTTGAGGTGTACGAGCAGTACTTC.

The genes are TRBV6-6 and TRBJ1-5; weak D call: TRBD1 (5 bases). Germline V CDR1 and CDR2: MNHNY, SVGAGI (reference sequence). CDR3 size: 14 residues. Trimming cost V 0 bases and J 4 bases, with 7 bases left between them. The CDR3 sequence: CASSYSRQNQPQHF. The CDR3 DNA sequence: TGTGCCAGCAGTTACTCGAGACAGAATCAGCCCCAGCATTTT.

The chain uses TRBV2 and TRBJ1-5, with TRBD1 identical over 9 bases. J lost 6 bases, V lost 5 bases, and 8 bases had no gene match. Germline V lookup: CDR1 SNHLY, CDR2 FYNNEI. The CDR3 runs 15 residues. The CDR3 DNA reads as TGTGCCAGCAGTTCGTCGGGACAGGGCGGTCAGCCCCAGCATTTT. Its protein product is CASSSSGQGGQPQHF.

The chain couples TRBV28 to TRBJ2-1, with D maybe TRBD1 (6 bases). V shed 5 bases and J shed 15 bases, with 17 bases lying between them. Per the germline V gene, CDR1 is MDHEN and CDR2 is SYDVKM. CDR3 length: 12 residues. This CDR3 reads CASSQRQARLFF. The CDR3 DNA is TGTGCCAGCAGTCAACGACAGGCCCGTCTGTTCTTC.

The CDR3 nucleotides read TGTGCCAGCGGACCCGAAACAGGTTTTAATGAAAAACTGTTTTTT. This sequence encodes CASGPETGFNEKLFF. V gene TRBV2 combines with J gene TRBJ1-4; D may be TRBD1 (5 bases). V was shortened by 8 bases and J by 4 bases, with 17 bases between the two germline ends. The V gene's germline CDR1 is SNHLY and CDR2 FYNNEI. The CDR3 is made up of 15 amino acids. The whole variable domain, filled in from reference TRBV2 and TRBJ1-4, reads EPEVTQTPSHQVTQMGQEVILRCVPISNHLYFYWYRQILGQKVEFLVSFYNNEISEKSEIFDDQFSVERPDGSNFTLKIRSTKLEDSAMYFCASGPETGFNEKLFFGSGTQLSVL.

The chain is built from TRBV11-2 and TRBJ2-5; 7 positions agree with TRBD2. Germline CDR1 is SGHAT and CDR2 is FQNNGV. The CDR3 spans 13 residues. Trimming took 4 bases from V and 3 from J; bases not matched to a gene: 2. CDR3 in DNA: TGTGCCAGCAGCTCCGGGACTAAAGAGACCCAGTACTTC. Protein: CASSSGTKETQYF.

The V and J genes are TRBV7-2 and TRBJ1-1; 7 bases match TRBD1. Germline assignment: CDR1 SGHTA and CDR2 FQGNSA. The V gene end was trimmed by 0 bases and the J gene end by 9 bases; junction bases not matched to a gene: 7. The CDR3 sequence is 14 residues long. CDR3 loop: CASSLAWGQFQAFF. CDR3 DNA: TGTGCCAGCAGCTTAGCTTGGGGACAGTTCCAAGCTTTCTTT.

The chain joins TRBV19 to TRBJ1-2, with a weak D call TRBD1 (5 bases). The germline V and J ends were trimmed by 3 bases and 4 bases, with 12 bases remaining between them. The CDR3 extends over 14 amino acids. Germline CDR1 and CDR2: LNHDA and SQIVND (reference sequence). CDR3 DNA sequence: TGTGCCAGTAGTATGGGCAGGGAAATCTATGGCTACACCTTC. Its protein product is CASSMGREIYGYTF.

The CDR3 loop is CSVGGRGGLGDTQYF. The CDR3 nucleotides are TGCAGCGTGGGGGGTAGGGGGGGCTTGGGGGATACGCAGTATTTT. This sequence joins TRBV29-1 and TRBJ2-3, with D perhaps TRBD2 (7 bases). The CDR3 is 15 residues long. Per the germline V gene, CDR1 is SQVTM and CDR2 is ANQGSEA. The V end lost 6 bases, the J end lost 6 bases, and 22 bases lay between the germline ends.

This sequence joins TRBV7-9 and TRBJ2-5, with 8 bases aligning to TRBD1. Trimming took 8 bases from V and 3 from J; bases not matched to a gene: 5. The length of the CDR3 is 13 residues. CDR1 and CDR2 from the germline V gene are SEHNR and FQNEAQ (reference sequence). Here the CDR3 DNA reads TGTGCCAGCGATTGGACAGGGAAAGAGACCCAGTACTTC. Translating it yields CASDWTGKETQYF.

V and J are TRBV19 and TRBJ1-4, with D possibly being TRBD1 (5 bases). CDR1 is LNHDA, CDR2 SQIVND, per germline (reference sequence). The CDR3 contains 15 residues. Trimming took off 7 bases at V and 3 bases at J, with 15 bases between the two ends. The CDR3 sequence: CASTTGGTANEKLFF. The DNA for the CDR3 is TGTGCCAGTACCACCGGGGGTACCGCTAATGAAAAACTGTTTTTT.

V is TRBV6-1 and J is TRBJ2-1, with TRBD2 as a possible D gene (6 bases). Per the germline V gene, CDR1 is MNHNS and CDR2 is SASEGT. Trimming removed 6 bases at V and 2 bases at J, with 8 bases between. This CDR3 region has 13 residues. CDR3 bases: TGTGCCAGCAGGCGGGAACCCTACAATGAGCAGTTCTTC. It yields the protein CASRREPYNEQFF.